The subject of this entry is one TCR beta chain. This specimen belongs to a study of blood T cell repertoires in COVID-19. Overall study context: PBMCs, B-cell-depleted T cells, or T cells provided the cDNA or gDNA that made up the material.

The CDR3 is 12 residues long. Germline-derived CDR1 and CDR2 are SGHNT and YYREEE (reference sequence). The trim removed 4 bases at V and 15 bases at J, leaving 6 bases unmatched. The assay was immunoSEQ multiplex PCR, and TCRdb's table has in-frame clones only and misses some. This sample has approximately 59,000 clones, with roughly three quarters found just once. The sequenced material came from peripheral blood. The receptor was derived from a man at least 80 years old with acute or convalescent COVID-19. The rearrangement uses TRBV5-4 and TRBJ1-6; TRBD1 matches 8 bases. The CDR3 is CASSPDRASLHF. DNA of the CDR3: TGTGCCAGCAGCCCGGACAGGGCGAGCCTCCACTTT.